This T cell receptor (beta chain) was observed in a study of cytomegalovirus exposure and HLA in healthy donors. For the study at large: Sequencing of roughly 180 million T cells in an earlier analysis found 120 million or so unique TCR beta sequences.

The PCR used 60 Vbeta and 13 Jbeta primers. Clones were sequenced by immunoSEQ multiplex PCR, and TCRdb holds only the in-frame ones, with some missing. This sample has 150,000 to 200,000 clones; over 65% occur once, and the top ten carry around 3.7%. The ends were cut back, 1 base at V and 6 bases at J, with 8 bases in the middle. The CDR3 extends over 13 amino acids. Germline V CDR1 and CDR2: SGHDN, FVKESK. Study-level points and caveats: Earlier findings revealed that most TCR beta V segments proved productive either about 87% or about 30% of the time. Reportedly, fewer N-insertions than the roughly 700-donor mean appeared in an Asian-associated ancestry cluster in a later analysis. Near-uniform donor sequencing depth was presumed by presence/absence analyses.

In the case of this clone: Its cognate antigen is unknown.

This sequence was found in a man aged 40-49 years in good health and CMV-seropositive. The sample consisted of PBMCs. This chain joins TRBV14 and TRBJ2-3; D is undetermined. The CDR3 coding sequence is TGTGCCAGCAGCCAAGTGGGCCGGGATACGCAGTATTTT. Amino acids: CASSQVGRDTQYF.